The 2 T cell receptor beta chains in this list originate from one sample, sequenced in a study of blood T cell repertoires in COVID-19. Here immunoSEQ multiplex PCR was the method, and the copy in TCRdb shows in-frame clones only, minus some. The sample holds 310,000 or so clones, about 91% seen once. Material: PBMCs or T cells enriched from blood (not recorded which). These receptor sequences come from a woman aged 35 to 49 who had recovered from COVID-19.

The gene calls are TRBV21-1 and TRBJ2-7; TRBD1 reflects the table's D call only, with no check against the DNA. TRBV21-1 is tagged as a pseudogene. This CDR3 has 16 amino acids. Here the CDR3 DNA reads TGTGCCAGCAGCACCATGACAGGGGGCGCTGCCTACGAGCAGTACTTC. Translated, it gives CASSTMTGGAAYEQYF.

The rearrangement joins TRBV24-1 to TRBJ2-5; the match to TRBD2 covers 11 bases. The V gene's germline CDR1 is KGHDR and CDR2 SFDVKD. The CDR3 totals 17 residues. The ends lost 3 bases at V and 5 bases at J; junction bases unmatched: 10. The chain's CDR3 is CATSDAGTSGLGETQYF. The CDR3, as DNA: TGTGCCACCAGTGATGCCGGGACTAGCGGATTAGGGGAGACCCAGTACTTC.